This note documents a single TCR beta chain sequence. Its matching antigen is unknown. PCR amplification relied on 60 Vbeta primers (plus 13 Jbeta primers). Repertoires were generated with immunoSEQ multiplex PCR, while TCRdb's copy carries only in-frame clones and drops some. The table shows approximately 80,000 clones, with around three fifths occurring only once. The data are from a study of cytomegalovirus exposure and HLA in healthy donors. The donors comprised healthy bone marrow donors. Study results and caveats: A highly shared variant cluster was judged a likely technical artifact. 164 TCR beta chains were listed as cytomegalovirus-associated. TCR beta V- and J-gene trimming, according to a later analysis, was linked to a missense DCLRE1C variant.

This sequence was found in a woman aged 40 to 50 in good health and CMV-seropositive. The sample was PBMCs.

DNA for the CDR3: TGCGCCAGCAGCCAAGTTTTTTCGACAGGGGAAAACACCATATATTTT. Protein sequence: CASSQVFSTGENTIYF. The chain recombines TRBV4-3 with TRBJ1-3, with 8 bases that match TRBD1. Germline V gives CDR1 LGHNA, CDR2 YSLEER. There are 16 residues in the CDR3. Germline trimming cut 1 base from V and 6 bases from J; bases unmatched to any gene: 8.